This is a list of T cell receptor beta chains from one sample in a study of blood T cell repertoires in COVID-19. Some clones are missing from TCRdb's copy, which holds only in-frame ones; the method was immunoSEQ multiplex PCR. The table has about 400,000 clones, roughly 86% seen once; the top ten hold less than 2%. The material sequenced was PBMCs or T cells enriched from blood (not recorded which). These receptors were obtained from a young woman who had recovered from COVID-19. Both conserved end residues are part of each CDR3. D genes are given only for firm matches. The listing skips clone size in some rows; elsewhere it reads once, few, many or a size class.

>TRBV7-3|TRBJ2-2|TRBD2|.
CASSHIAGAGTGELFF
TGTGCCAGCAGCCACATAGCGGGAGCGGGCACCGGGGAGCTGTTTTTT
>TRBV4-1|TRBJ2-5|.|many
CASSQETGQETQYF
TGCGCCAGCAGCCAAGAAACGGGACAAGAGACCCAGTACTTC
>TRBV5-4|TRBJ1-6|TRBD1|.
CASSPGGLSPLHF
TGTGCCAGCAGCCCAGGGGGCTTGTCACCCCTCCACTTT
>TRBV5-4|TRBJ2-7|.|few
CASSLYVWAGDHEQYF
TGTGCCAGCAGCTTGTATGTTTGGGCAGGGGATCACGAGCAGTACTTC
>TRBV7-2|TRBJ2-1|TRBD1|.
CASSISTGGNEQFF
TGTGCCAGCAGCATATCGACAGGGGGGAACGAGCAGTTCTTC
>TRBV2|TRBJ2-1|TRBD2|.
CASRTRAEQFF
TGTGCCAGTCGGACTAGGGCTGAGCAGTTCTTC
>TRBV9|TRBJ1-5|.|.
CASSASGHDNQPQHF
TGTGCCAGCAGCGCGTCGGGACACGACAATCAGCCCCAGCATTTT
>TRBV10-3|TRBJ2-7|.|.
CAIRGPYEQYF
TGTGCCATCAGGGGGCCTTACGAGCAGTACTTC
>TRBV27|TRBJ2-7|.|.
CASSLAEAYEQYF
TGTGCCAGCAGTTTAGCTGAAGCATACGAGCAGTACTTC
>TRBV30|TRBJ2-1|.|.
CAWTTGFYNEQFF
TGTGCCTGGACTACAGGGTTCTACAATGAGCAGTTCTTC
>TRBV27|TRBJ2-1|.|.
CASSWRMTGPSSYNEQFF
TGTGCCAGCAGTTGGAGGATGACTGGACCAAGCTCCTACAATGAGCAGTTCTTC
>TRBV6-5|TRBJ1-2|TRBD1|.
CASSYSKGQGTGGYTF
TGTGCCAGCAGTTACTCGAAGGGTCAGGGGACAGGCGGCTACACCTTC
>TRBV28|TRBJ1-4|.|.
CASSSPPSVTTNEKLFF
TGTGCCAGCAGTTCCCCTCCGTCGGTCACAACTAATGAAAAACTGTTTTTT
>TRBV24-1|TRBJ2-7|.|.
CATQQDKAYEQYF
TGTGCCACCCAACAGGACAAAGCTTACGAGCAGTACTTC
>TRBV5-1|TRBJ1-1|.|.
CASSLARGRGYDTEAFF
TGCGCCAGCAGCTTGGCCCGCGGTAGGGGTTATGACACTGAAGCTTTCTTT
>TRBV30|TRBJ1-2|.|.
CAWNLGSGGYTF
TGTGCCTGGAACCTCGGGTCAGGGGGCTACACCTTC
>TRBV15|TRBJ2-2|.|.
CATSLSGTGELFF
TGTGCCACCAGCTTAAGCGGCACCGGGGAGCTGTTTTTT
>TRBV4-1|TRBJ1-5|.|few
CASSLEPNDQPQHF
TGCGCCAGCAGCCTCGAGCCGAACGATCAGCCCCAGCATTTT
>TRBV19|TRBJ1-4|.|.
CASSIGPGAGFEKLFF
TGTGCCAGTAGTATAGGACCGGGAGCGGGGTTTGAAAAACTGTTTTTT
>TRBV5-4|TRBJ1-1|TRBD1|.
CASSVLGQDREAFF
TGTGCCAGCAGCGTCCTAGGACAGGATCGTGAAGCTTTCTTT
>TRBV18|TRBJ2-5|.|once
CASSPVGSQETQYF
TGTGCCAGCTCACCGGTTGGGAGCCAAGAGACCCAGTACTTC
>TRBV7-9|TRBJ1-2|.|.
CASSSLGGAEYGYTF
TGTGCCAGCAGTTCCCTCGGGGGAGCTGAGTATGGCTACACCTTC
>TRBV2|TRBJ1-1|.|.
CASSEARETSEAFF
TGTGCCAGCAGTGAAGCGCGGGAGACCAGTGAAGCTTTCTTT
>TRBV2|TRBJ2-1|.|once
CASSGAGYNEQFF
TGTGCCAGCAGCGGTGCGGGGTACAATGAGCAGTTCTTC
>TRBV5-1|TRBJ2-1|TRBD2|.
CASGGLAGSNEQFF
TGCGCCAGCGGGGGACTAGCGGGATCTAATGAGCAGTTCTTC
>TRBV28|TRBJ2-1|TRBD2|.
CASSLWTGEGGRNEQFF
TGTGCCAGCAGTTTATGGACGGGAGAGGGCGGGAGGAATGAGCAGTTCTTC
>TRBV6-6|TRBJ1-1|.|.
CASVPGVNTEAFF
TGTGCCAGCGTTCCAGGGGTGAACACTGAAGCTTTCTTT
>TRBV21-1|TRBJ1-3|.|.
CASSAPGASGNTIYF
TGTGCCAGCAGCGCTCCAGGGGCGTCTGGAAACACCATATATTTT
>TRBV7-3|TRBJ1-1|TRBD1|.
CASSLTGVSNTEAFF
TGTGCCAGCAGCCTGACAGGGGTTAGTAACACTGAAGCTTTCTTT
>TRBV7-2|TRBJ1-1|.|once
CATTRGGSGGTEAFF
TGTGCCACGACCCGGGGGGGGTCTGGTGGGACTGAAGCTTTCTTT
>TRBV19|TRBJ1-4|TRBD1|.
CASSKGGTDNEKLFF
TGTGCCAGTAGTAAAGGCGGGACAGATAATGAAAAACTGTTTTTT
>TRBV25-1|TRBJ2-2|.|.
CASSSEWVGSPTGELFF
TGTGCCAGCAGCAGTGAATGGGTCGGGAGTCCCACCGGGGAGCTGTTTTTT
>TRBV2|TRBJ1-2|TRBD1|.
CASSRDRNYGYTF
TGTGCCAGCAGTCGGGACAGGAACTATGGCTACACCTTC
>TRBV5-8|TRBJ1-5|.|.
CASSLARGWEQPQHF
TGTGCCAGCAGCTTGGCCAGGGGTTGGGAACAGCCCCAGCATTTT
>TRBV2|TRBJ1-1|TRBD1|.
CASRGGVNTEAFF
TGTGCCAGCAGAGGGGGCGTAAACACTGAAGCTTTCTTT
>TRBV7-9|TRBJ2-7|.|.
CASTPPTGRYEQYF
TGTGCCAGCACCCCGCCGACAGGGAGGTACGAGCAGTACTTC
>TRBV15|TRBJ1-2|TRBD1|.
CATSSDRGSYGYTF
TGTGCCACCAGCAGCGACAGGGGAAGTTATGGCTACACCTTC
>TRBV6-5|TRBJ2-7|.|.
CASRGAGEQYF
TGTGCCAGCCGGGGAGCGGGCGAGCAGTACTTC
>TRBV9|TRBJ1-5|.|.
CASSASSGSSNQPQHF
TGTGCCAGCAGCGCATCGTCCGGGTCCTCCAATCAGCCCCAGCATTTT
>TRBV5-4|TRBJ1-5|TRBD1|.
CASSMSPGTGVDQPQHF
TGTGCCAGCAGCATGAGCCCCGGGACAGGGGTCGATCAGCCCCAGCATTTT
>TRBV4-1|TRBJ2-3|.|.
CASSQDERLPDPSDTQYF
TGCGCCAGCAGCCAAGACGAAAGACTGCCGGATCCTTCAGATACGCAGTATTTT
>TRBV28|TRBJ2-7|.|.
CASSLGLGPISSYEQYF
TGTGCCAGCAGTTTAGGCTTGGGGCCTATCTCCTCCTACGAGCAGTACTTC
>TRBV25-1|TRBJ1-2|TRBD1|.
CASNSDRGNYGYTF
TGTGCCAGCAATTCCGACAGGGGGAACTATGGCTACACCTTC
>TRBV5-1|TRBJ1-1|.|.
CASSLVDNEAFF
TGCGCCAGCAGCTTGGTAGATAATGAAGCTTTCTTT
>TRBV4-1|TRBJ1-3|TRBD1|.
CASSHATGTGAGNTIYF
TGCGCCAGCAGCCACGCTACCGGGACAGGGGCTGGAAACACCATATATTTT
>TRBV6-2/TRBV6-3|TRBJ1-2|.|.
CASSYSRGTLPAGYTF
TGTGCCAGCAGTTACTCGAGAGGTACTCTCCCGGCGGGCTACACCTTC
>TRBV28|TRBJ2-5|TRBD2|once
CASLEALAGVSETQYF
TGTGCCAGCCTTGAGGCCCTAGCGGGAGTGTCAGAGACCCAGTACTTC
>TRBV7-9|TRBJ2-1|TRBD2|once
CASSQTSGASNEQFF
TGTGCCAGCAGCCAGACTAGCGGGGCTAGCAATGAGCAGTTCTTC
>TRBV6-5|TRBJ1-1|.|.
CASRGGRYTEAFF
TGTGCCAGCAGGGGGGGGAGGTACACTGAAGCTTTCTTT
>TRBV6-6|TRBJ2-7|TRBD2|once
CASSYRAGVVSEQYF
TGTGCCAGCAGTTATAGGGCGGGGGTTGTTTCCGAGCAGTACTTC
>TRBV30|TRBJ1-1|.|.
CAWRAIGRAANTEAFF
TGTGCCTGGAGGGCAATTGGCAGGGCCGCGAACACTGAAGCTTTCTTT
>TRBV30|TRBJ1-2|TRBD1|.
CAWSVSHGTGGGYTF
TGTGCCTGGAGTGTAAGCCACGGGACAGGGGGTGGCTACACCTTC
>TRBV9|TRBJ1-5|TRBD1|.
CASSADGQGAQPQHF
TGTGCCAGCAGCGCGGATGGACAGGGTGCTCAGCCCCAGCATTTT